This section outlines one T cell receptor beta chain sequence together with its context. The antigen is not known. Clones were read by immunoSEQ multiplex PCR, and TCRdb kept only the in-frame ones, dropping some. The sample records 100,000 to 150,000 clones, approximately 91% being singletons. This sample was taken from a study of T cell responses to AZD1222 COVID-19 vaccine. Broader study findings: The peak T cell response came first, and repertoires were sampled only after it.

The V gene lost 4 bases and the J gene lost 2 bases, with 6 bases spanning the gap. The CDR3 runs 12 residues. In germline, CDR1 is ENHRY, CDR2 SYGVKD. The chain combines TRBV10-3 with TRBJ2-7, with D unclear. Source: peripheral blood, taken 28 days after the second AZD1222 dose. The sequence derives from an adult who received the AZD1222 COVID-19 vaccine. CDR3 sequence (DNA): TGTGCCATCAGTGTGGGGACCTACGAGCAGTACTTC. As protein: CAISVGTYEQYF.